This T cell receptor (beta chain) appears in the sequencing data of a study of neoadjuvant anti-PD-1 for oral cavity cancer. Stage II-IVA oral cavity squamous cell carcinoma was new and untreated by systemic or radiation therapy. PBMCs were not maintained or expanded in culture before analysis. This clone was observed a handful of times. Its antigen remains unidentified. The assay was immunoSEQ multiplex PCR, and TCRdb's table has in-frame clones only and misses some. The sample has 14,000 to 15,000 clones, more than 65% seen once; the top ten hold 2.5% to 3%. General study points: TCR analyses covered only a few patients per response group.

The V end lost 6 bases, the J end lost 1 base, and 10 bases lay between the germline ends. Looked up from germline, CDR1 is SGHRS and CDR2 is YFSETQ. This CDR3 is 13 amino acids long. This chain connects TRBV5-1 to TRBJ1-2; D unresolved. This specimen consisted of PBMCs, obtained before nivolumab (anti-PD-1) treatment. This sequence originates from a person aged 35 to 85 with oral cavity squamous cell carcinoma. The CDR3 here is CASTPGRNYGYTF. In DNA, the CDR3 is TGCGCCAGCACCCCCGGACGTAACTATGGCTACACCTTC.